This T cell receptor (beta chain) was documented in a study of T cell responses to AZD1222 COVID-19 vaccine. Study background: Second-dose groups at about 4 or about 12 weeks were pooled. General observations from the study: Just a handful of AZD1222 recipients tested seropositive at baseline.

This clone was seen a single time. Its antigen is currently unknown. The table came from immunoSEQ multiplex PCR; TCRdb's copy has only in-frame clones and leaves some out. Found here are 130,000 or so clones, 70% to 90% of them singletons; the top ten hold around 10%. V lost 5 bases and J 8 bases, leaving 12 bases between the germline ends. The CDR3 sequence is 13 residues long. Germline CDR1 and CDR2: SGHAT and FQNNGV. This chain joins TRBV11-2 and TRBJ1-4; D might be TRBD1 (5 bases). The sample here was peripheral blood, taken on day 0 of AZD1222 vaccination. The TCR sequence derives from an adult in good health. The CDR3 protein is CASSPGTSEKLFF. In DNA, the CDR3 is TGTGCCAGCAGCCCAGGGACTAGCGAAAAACTGTTTTTT.